This T cell receptor beta chain was documented in a study of T cell responses to AZD1222 COVID-19 vaccine. Study-level findings and limits: Among vaccine-associated CD4 TCRs, coverage spanned spike, with dominance at 160-218 and 743-854. Epitopes outside B.1.351 and B.1.1.7 mutated regions reportedly drew nearly half of spike TCRs. Possibly, clonal diversity was underestimated; donors were largely white British and included more females. None of the repertoires were sampled until the peak T cell response had passed.

Details on this clone: What it recognizes is unknown.

The CDR3 contains 12 residues. V was pared by 1 base and J by 7 bases, with 5 bases between. Measured with immunoSEQ multiplex PCR; TCRdb has only the in-frame clones, and not every one. The sample lists about 60,000 clones; over 75% were seen once. V usage is TRBV12-3 or TRBV12-4 and J usage is TRBJ1-5; D is unresolved. The source material was peripheral blood, sampled on day 0 of AZD1222 vaccination. This TCR came from an adult in good health. The CDR3 DNA sequence: TGTGCCAGCAGTTTAGAGTACCAGCCCCAGCATTTT. Protein sequence: CASSLEYQPQHF.